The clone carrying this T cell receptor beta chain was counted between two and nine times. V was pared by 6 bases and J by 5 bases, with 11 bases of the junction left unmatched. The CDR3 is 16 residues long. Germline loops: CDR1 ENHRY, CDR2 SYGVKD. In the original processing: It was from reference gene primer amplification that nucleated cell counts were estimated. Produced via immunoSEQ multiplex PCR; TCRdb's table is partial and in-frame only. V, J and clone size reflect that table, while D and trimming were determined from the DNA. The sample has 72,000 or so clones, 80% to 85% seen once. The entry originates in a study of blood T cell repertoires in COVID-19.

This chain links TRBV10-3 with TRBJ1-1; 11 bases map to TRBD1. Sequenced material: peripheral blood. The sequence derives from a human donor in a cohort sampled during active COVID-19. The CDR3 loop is CAIRTDRGLGGTEAFF. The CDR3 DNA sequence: TGTGCCATCAGGACGGACAGGGGGCTTGGGGGGACTGAAGCTTTCTTT.